These 22 T cell receptor beta chains were sequenced from one sample in a study of metastatic and nonmetastatic thyroid tumors. No patient had received any treatment before thyroid surgery. TCRdb re-called the PCR reads through MiXCR. This repertoire shows 40,000 or so clones, about 24% found once; its top ten account for around 9.5%. The material sequenced was blood. The receptor source for this set is a female donor with papillary thyroid cancer or a benign thyroid nodule (not recorded which). Some clones in this sample may be carry-over from other donors' samples.

This clone was seen many times. V gene TRBV20-1 combines with J gene TRBJ2-7, with 7 bases that match TRBD2. The CDR3 is made up of 15 amino acids. Germline V gene lookup returns CDR1 DFQATT and CDR2 SNEGSKA (reference sequence). V lost 4 bases and J lost 5; bases outside the gene matches: 14. The CDR3 loop reads CSATTPSGVPNEQYF. The CDR3, as DNA: TGCAGTGCTACAACCCCTAGCGGCGTACCTAACGAGCAGTACTTC.

The chain joins TRBV2 to TRBJ2-7; 8 bases match TRBD2. Unmatched junction bases numbered 7, after V lost 6 bases and J lost 0 bases. This CDR3 contains 15 residues. From germline, CDR1 is SNHLY and CDR2 FYNNEI. The CDR3 loop reads CASRGGSGSSYEQYF. CDR3 nucleotides: TGTGCCAGCAGAGGAGGAAGCGGGAGCTCCTACGAGCAGTACTTC.

This clone is labeled medium-sized. The chain combines TRBV6-1 with TRBJ2-1; 15 bases align to TRBD2. V gave up 5 bases and J gave up 8 bases; unmatched junction bases: 4. From germline, CDR1 is MNHNS and CDR2 SASEGT. The CDR3 has 15 residues. The CDR3 DNA sequence: TGTGCCAGCAGTCGGACTAGCGGGGGGGTCGATGAGCAGTTCTTC. Translated: CASSRTSGGVDEQFF.

This clone was detected many times. The J gene is TRBJ1-3, the V gene TRBV5-1; D possibly corresponds to TRBD1 (5 bases). The germline V gene has CDR1 SGHRS and CDR2 YFSETQ. The CDR3 is 16 amino acids. The V end lost 4 bases, the J end lost 0 bases, and 14 bases lay between the germline ends. This CDR3 is CASSRADSASGNTIYF. CDR3 DNA sequence: TGCGCCAGCAGCAGAGCCGACAGCGCCTCTGGAAACACCATATATTTT.

Ten or more counts support this clone. The J gene is TRBJ2-7, the V gene TRBV18; 7 nucleotides match TRBD1. The CDR3 sequence is 13 residues long. The germline V gene encodes CDR1 KGHSH and CDR2 LQKENI. Trimming cost V 5 bases and J 3 bases; bases outside gene matches: 4. CDR3 sequence (DNA): TGTGCCAGCTCAACGGGACAGAACTACGAGCAGTACTTC. Its protein is CASSTGQNYEQYF.

The CDR3 here is CASSGGPGTGGSYNSPLHF. The CDR3, as DNA: TGTGCCAGCAGTGGGGGTCCCGGGACAGGGGGCTCCTATAATTCACCCCTCCACTTT. This sequence joins TRBV2 and TRBJ1-6; 11 bases are shared with TRBD1. CDR1 and CDR2 (germline): SNHLY, FYNNEI. This CDR3 comprises 19 residues. Trimming at V came to 4 bases and at J to 0 bases, leaving 8 bases not matched to a gene.

The chain carries TRBV11-2 and TRBJ1-6, with 11 bases lining up with TRBD1. The length of the CDR3 is 15 residues. Looked up from germline, CDR1 is SGHAT and CDR2 is FQNNGV. With V trimmed by 5 bases and J by 7 bases, 4 bases remained unmatched. The CDR3, as DNA: TGTGCCAGCAGCGGCCGGACAGGGGGCAATTCACCCCTCCACTTT. This translates into CASSGRTGGNSPLHF.

Only a few counts were recorded for this clone. The rearrangement joins TRBV19 to TRBJ1-2, with TRBD1 identical over 8 bases. Germline V gene data show CDR1 as LNHDA and CDR2 as SQIVND (reference sequence). This CDR3 region has 14 residues. Germline trimming cut 3 bases from V and 5 bases from J; bases unmatched to any gene: 5. CDR3 region: CASSIDRGSYGYTF. The CDR3 bases are TGTGCCAGTAGTATTGACAGGGGTTCATATGGCTACACCTTC.

There are a few counts of this clone. One end of the junction does not line up with germline, which may come from a read error. V is TRBV6-2 or TRBV6-3 and J is TRBJ2-3; weak D call: TRBD2 (6 bases). This CDR3 region has 16 residues. Per the germline V gene, CDR1 is MNHEY and CDR2 is SVGEGT. CDR3 in amino acids: CASRPSVGESTDMQYF. CDR3 in DNA: TGTGCCAGCAGGCCTAGCGTGGGGGAGAGCACAGATATGCAGTATTTT.

This clone was recorded a few times. A junction end diverges from the germline sequence, so it may reflect a read error. The V gene is TRBV25-1, the J gene TRBJ1-6; D may be TRBD1 (5 bases). The CDR3 runs to 13 residues. Germline CDR1 MGHDK, CDR2 SYGVNS. CDR3 nucleotides: TGTGCCATCAGTCTCCCAGGGCATTCACCCCTCCACTTT. Protein: CAISLPGHSPLHF.

Many counts were recorded for this clone. The rearrangement uses TRBV7-2 and TRBJ1-5; D unresolved. CDR3 size: 15 residues. Trimming cost V 3 bases and J 2 bases, with 11 bases left between them. Germline CDR1 is SGHTA and CDR2 is FQGNSA. The CDR3 reads CASSFGYLGNQPQHF. The CDR3 bases are TGTGCCAGCAGCTTCGGGTATTTGGGCAATCAGCCCCAGCATTTT.

This chain links TRBV20-1 with TRBJ2-1; no clear D gene. The germline gives CDR1 DFQATT, CDR2 SNEGSKA (reference sequence). The CDR3 has 13 amino acids. The V end was cut by 6 bases, the J end by 8 bases, with 17 bases between. CDR3 sequence reads: CSADLGSVDEQFF. For the CDR3, the DNA is TGCAGTGCGGACCTCGGGTCGGTGGATGAGCAGTTCTTC.

At least ten counts were recorded for this clone. Within the sample, other DNA sequences also encode this same CDR3. This chain connects TRBV10-1 to TRBJ1-1; maybe TRBD1 (5 bases). The CDR3 consists of 14 residues. Germline V gene data show CDR1 as WNHNN and CDR2 as SYGVQD (reference sequence). The V and J ends lost 6 bases and 5 bases respectively, with 16 bases between them. CDR3 coding DNA: TGCGCCAGCAGCTCTTCAGGGAAAAGGACTGAAGCTTTCTTT. This encodes CASSSSGKRTEAFF.

J is TRBJ2-7 and V is TRBV15; weak D call: TRBD2 (5 bases). Germline V gene data show CDR1 as LNHNV and CDR2 as YYDKDF (reference sequence). There are 12 residues in the CDR3. Trimming left V 5 bases short and J 5 bases short, with 10 bases between. CDR3 loop: CATSRGFDEQYF. In nucleotides, the CDR3 is TGTGCCACCAGCCGAGGGTTTGACGAGCAGTACTTC.

This clone was seen more than once but under ten times. The rearrangement joins TRBV12-3 or TRBV12-4 to TRBJ2-7; D ambiguous. V was cut by 1 base and J by 2 bases, with 9 bases left in between. There are 14 residues in the CDR3. CDR3 DNA sequence: TGTGCCAGCAGTTTAGGGCCACCGACCTACGAGCAGTACTTC. Translation gives CASSLGPPTYEQYF.

The sample holds many counts of this clone. The chain couples TRBV19 to TRBJ2-1, with TRBD2 matching 8 bases. The CDR3 has 15 amino acids. V was pared by 6 bases and J by 9 bases, with 13 bases of the junction left unmatched. In germline, CDR1 is LNHDA, CDR2 SQIVND (reference sequence). CDR3: CASRPGAGGVGEQFF. DNA of the CDR3: TGTGCCAGTAGGCCCGGGGCGGGGGGCGTTGGTGAGCAGTTCTTC.

This clone was observed at least ten times. The chain is built from TRBV11-3 and TRBJ2-1; 12 bases line up with TRBD2. V was clipped by 1 base and J by 8 bases; unmatched bases: 0. Germline V gene sequence: CDR1 SGHNT, CDR2 YENEEA. The CDR3 sequence is 14 residues long. CDR3 loop: CASSLGLAGDEQFF. The CDR3, as DNA: TGTGCCAGCAGCTTAGGACTAGCGGGGGATGAGCAGTTCTTC. The whole variable domain, filled in from reference TRBV11-3 and TRBJ2-1, reads EAGVVQSPRYKIIEKKQPVAFWCNPISGHNTLYWYLQNLGQGPELLIRYENEEAVDDSQLPKDRFSAERLKGVDSTLKIQPAELGDSAVYLCASSLGLAGDEQFFGPGTRLTVL.

This clone was seen at least ten times. The sample holds other DNA sequences that translate to the same CDR3. V is TRBV5-1 and J is TRBJ2-5, with TRBD2 matching 7 bases. Germline loops: CDR1 SGHRS, CDR2 YFSETQ. The V and J ends lost 3 bases and 5 bases, in that order; junction bases with no gene match: 13. The CDR3 sequence is 16 residues long. CDR3 region: CASSWGTGTNRETQYF. The CDR3 coding sequence is TGCGCCAGCAGCTGGGGCACCGGGACTAACAGGGAGACCCAGTACTTC.

This clone was counted only a few times. This sequence joins TRBV28 and TRBJ1-6; 7 bases agree with TRBD1. V shed 5 bases, J shed 9 bases, and the junction held 4 bases outside the gene matches. There are 13 residues in the CDR3. Germline CDR1 reads MDHEN; CDR2 reads SYDVKM. The CDR3, as DNA: TGTGCCAGCAGTATAAACAGGGGTTCACCCCTCCACTTT. Residues: CASSINRGSPLHF.

This clone was recorded a few times. The chain employs TRBV2 and TRBJ2-3; 7 bases are a match to TRBD1. J lost 4 bases, V lost 6 bases, and 10 bases had no gene match. Germline CDR1 and CDR2: SNHLY and FYNNEI. CDR3 length: 15 amino acids. CDR3: CASRVTGFVADTQYF. CDR3 in DNA: TGTGCCAGCAGAGTGACAGGGTTCGTTGCAGATACGCAGTATTTT.

This clone was recorded at least ten times. The rearrangement uses TRBV6-1 and TRBJ2-2; the match to TRBD2 covers 13 bases. V gave up 5 bases and J gave up 7 bases; unmatched junction bases: 4. Germline V lookup: CDR1 MNHNS, CDR2 SASEGT. CDR3 size: 15 residues. CDR3 amino acids: CASSRTSGGHGELFF. The CDR3 DNA reads as TGTGCCAGCAGTCGGACTAGCGGGGGCCACGGGGAGCTGTTTTTT.

The J gene is TRBJ2-7, the V gene TRBV6-1, with 7 nucleotides matching TRBD1. CDR3 size: 13 residues. Germline CDR1 is MNHNS and CDR2 is SASEGT. The trim removed 4 bases at V and 4 bases at J, leaving 4 bases unmatched. The CDR3 nucleotides are TGTGCCAGCAGTGTGTACAGGGGTTACGAGCAGTACTTC. Translation gives CASSVYRGYEQYF.